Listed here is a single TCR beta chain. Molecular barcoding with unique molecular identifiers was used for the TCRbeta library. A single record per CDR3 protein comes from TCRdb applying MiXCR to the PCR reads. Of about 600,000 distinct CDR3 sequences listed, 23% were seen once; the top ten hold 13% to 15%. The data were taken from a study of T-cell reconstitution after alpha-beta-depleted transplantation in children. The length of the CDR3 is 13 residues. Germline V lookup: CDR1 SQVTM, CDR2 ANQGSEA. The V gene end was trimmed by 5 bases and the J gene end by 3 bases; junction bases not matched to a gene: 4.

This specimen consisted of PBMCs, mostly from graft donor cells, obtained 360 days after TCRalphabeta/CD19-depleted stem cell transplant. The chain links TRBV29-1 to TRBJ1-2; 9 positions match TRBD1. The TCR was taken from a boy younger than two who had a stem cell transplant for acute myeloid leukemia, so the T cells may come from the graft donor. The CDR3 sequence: CSVRDRDYYGYTF. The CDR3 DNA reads TGCAGCGTTCGGGACAGGGACTACTATGGCTACACCTTC.